The T cell receptor (beta chain) described here comes from a study of blood T cell repertoires in COVID-19. Whole-study context: PBMCs, B-cell-depleted T cells, or T cells provided the cDNA or gDNA that made up the material.

V was cut by 0 bases and J by 0 bases, with 4 bases left in between. Germline V CDR1 and CDR2: SGHRS, YFSETQ. The CDR3 sequence is 13 residues long. The table lists this clone with a few counts. Other DNA sequences of this sample code for an identical CDR3. Original data processing: Reference gene primers were amplified, and this amplification served to estimate nucleated cell counts. The data were produced by immunoSEQ multiplex PCR, yet TCRdb's version contains in-frame clones alone and is incomplete. V and J calls and clone size come straight from that table; D and trimming were deduced from the DNA. The data hold roughly 250,000 clones, with 86% observed a single time. Patients at the Seattle site were enrolled during active infection and followed longitudinally.

The genes are TRBV5-1 and TRBJ2-7; D gene unclear. The source is a woman aged 25 to 39 with COVID-19, enrolled during active disease. The sample consisted of peripheral blood. The CDR3 here is CASSLGSSYEQYF. In DNA form, the CDR3 reads TGCGCCAGCAGCTTGGGGAGCTCCTACGAGCAGTACTTC.